This T cell receptor beta chain was recovered during a study of blood T cell repertoires in COVID-19. Study context: The United States, Italy and Spain supplied acute and convalescent COVID-19 samples. PBMCs, B-cell-depleted T cells, or T cells were the source of the cDNA or gDNA that made up the material.

CDR3 length: 14 residues. V lost 6 bases and J lost 5; bases outside the gene matches: 7. Germline loops: CDR1 SGHAT, CDR2 FQNNGV. Per the original methods: Researchers report that nucleated cell counts were estimated from reference gene primer amplification. Only in-frame clones appear in the TCRdb table, and some are missing; sequencing was by immunoSEQ multiplex PCR. V and J calls and clone size are those listed in that table; D and trimming were worked out from the DNA. The data contain around 64,000 clones, 86% of them singletons. The chain joins TRBV11-2 to TRBJ2-1; 7 positions agree with TRBD2. Sequences were obtained from peripheral blood. The receptor comes from a man younger than 45 with acute or convalescent COVID-19. For the CDR3, the DNA is TGTGCCAGCAGACGTGGACTAGACGACAATGAGCAGTTCTTC. This gives the protein CASRRGLDDNEQFF.